The source of this TCR beta chain is a study of blood T cells in healthy people across ages. Germline V gene sequence: CDR1 LNHNV, CDR2 YYDKDF (reference sequence). The CDR3 contains 18 residues. Each sample yielded at least 6 million isolated PBMCs. Total RNA, at least 5.5 micrograms per sample, was extracted from PBMCs. In this sample, this clonotype turned up a few times. Together with a sample-barcoded 5' primer, a J-beta primer mix was included in a second PCR lasting 7 to 11 cycles. TCRdb processed the 5' RACE reads anew with MiXCR; each CDR3 protein has one entry. The sample lists more than 650,000 distinct CDR3 sequences; around a fifth were seen once.

The specimen was blood. The clonotype originates from a man between 65 and 79 years old in good health. The chain joins TRBV15 to TRBJ2-5; 10 bases are a match to TRBD2. The J call is in doubt because the DNA end fits TRBJ2-1 better. CDR3 protein: CATSRDSSLLAGVSEQFF. As DNA, the CDR3 is TGTGCCACCAGCAGAGATAGTTCCCTCCTAGCGGGAGTCAGTGAGCAGTTCTTC.